What follows is one T cell receptor (beta chain) and its context. This clone occurred a few times. Its antigen is not yet known. One base away there is no much larger clone; base qualities are not given. The High Capacity cDNA Reverse Transcription Kit was used to reverse transcribe all of the isolated RNA, meaning that expressed TCRB transcripts were what got sequenced. Deep immunoSEQ sequencing was applied to naive, central memory and regulatory T cell samples, giving an average of roughly 3.3 million total reads per sample. After sorted cells were lysed in RLT buffer, RNA was extracted with DNase-treated RNeasy Micro or Mini kits, with the choice depending on cell number. Each cell subset was processed on its own to prevent cross-contamination, while patient and healthy donor samples were processed together. The immunoSEQ multiplex PCR was used to amplify TCRB sequences from cDNA, generating 87-bp fragments that spanned the CDR3 region. Sequencing of the amplicons was performed on the Illumina HiSeq platform. The study's own analysis went as follows. PCR bias was corrected computationally using synthetic template baselines, and reads within Hamming distance 2 were collapsed, with unmergeable singletons discarded. Reads were aligned against IMGT to assign V, D and J genes, CDR3 length and insertions or deletions at six rearrangement sites. Within each subset, clonotype counts were normalized to sorted cell number, and only after that were true diversity and Gini coefficients computed with the tcR R package. The overlap coefficient, calculated on TCRB nucleotide sequences, was used to measure repertoire sharing. TCRdb mirrors the immuneACCESS table, restricted to in-frame sequences. Some clones are absent from its copies; in checked studies, under half trace to an unresolved V gene, and the reason for the others is unknown. V, J and clone size are taken as reported in that table, and D and trimming were inferred from the DNA itself. For this sample there are roughly 170,000 clones; more than 10% appear just once. Of the sample, 0.62% falls within the top ten clones.

CDR1 and CDR2 are read off the germline V gene as KGHSH and LQKENI. V loses 8 bases at its end and J loses 4 bases; junction bases beyond the gene matches: 7. The CDR3 starts with the cysteine, ends with the phenylalanine, and has 13 residues. The CDR3 DNA has 39 bases and is translated from base 1. The record originates from a study of beta chain features in type 1 diabetes (dated by TCRdb to the late 2010s). For the study in its entirety: Mean age, gender distribution, total cell number and subset yield did not differ between patients and healthy donors. The study compared TCRB repertoires of sorted circulating CD4+ T cell subsets between recently diagnosed type 1 diabetes patients and matched healthy donors. Regulatory and stem cell-like memory subsets were obtained from only 8 patients and about eight healthy donors, while naive and central memory subsets were obtained from all 30 or so donors. A total of about 110,000,000 sorted cells were examined across all samples, and a strong correlation was observed between cell number per subset and RNA yield. Overall study outcomes, separate from this receptor: HLA sub-analyses involved small numbers of individuals, so any influence of HLA type on TCRB rearrangement remained unresolved. A moderate but significant shortening of TCRB CDR3 length was observed in type 1 diabetes patients in all four CD4+ subsets. Because cDNA was sequenced instead of genomic DNA, highly expressing activated cells could be over-represented, though the groups showed no difference in activation or CD3 levels. Naive, central memory and regulatory TCRB repertoires appeared to be more similar among patients than among healthy donors. Shorter templates might be favored by PCR, yet because patient and control samples were amplified and corrected together, any such skew would affect both groups equally. At VDJ recombination sites, patients with type 1 diabetes made fewer insertions and deleted more nucleotides, a pattern implying thymic rearrangement abnormalities.

Each donor gave one peripheral blood draw, averaging about 120 mL, which was collected into heparinised tubes. A BD FACSAria II and a panel including CD45RO, CCR7, CD25, CD127, CD95 and CD27 were used to sort naive, central memory, regulatory and stem cell-like memory CD4+ T cells. Every sorted population had a purity above 95%. PBMCs were isolated immediately by Lymphoprep density gradient centrifugation and stained directly without culture. To minimize batch effects, samples were stained and sorted in pairs, one healthy donor with one patient per experiment. The sequencing sample was made of central memory CD4+ T cells from blood. The sequence joins TRBV18 to TRBJ1-2, and 7 junction bases match TRBD1. This clonotype was obtained from a woman in her late teens or twenties in good health. The CDR3: CASKIGTAYGYTF. In nucleotides, the sequence is TGTGCCAGCAAAATTGGGACAGCCTATGGCTACACCTTC.